The 3 T cell receptor beta chains in this list originate from one sample, sequenced in a study of blood T cell repertoires in COVID-19 (TCRdb year 2020). The protocol used for the library was the immunoSEQ multiplex PCR assay. TCRdb stores this immuneACCESS table with in-frame sequences only. Part of the clones is absent; in the studies checked, under half of the shortfall reflects unresolved V genes, and no reason is known for the rest. The sample table lists hundreds of thousands of clones, about nine tenths of them with a count of one. About 6% of the sample lies in the top ten. Material: peripheral blood. Receptors originate from a woman aged 50 to 60 with COVID-19, enrolled during active disease.

This rearrangement joins TRBV27 to TRBJ1-1; D is unclear. CDR1 and CDR2 from the germline V gene are MNHEY and SMNVEV (reference sequence). Trimming took 4 bases from V and 4 from J, leaving 16 bases between them. There are 15 residues in the CDR3. The CDR3 is CASSSPAAGITEAFF. As DNA, the CDR3 is TGTGCCAGCAGTTCACCCGCCGCGGGAATCACTGAAGCTTTCTTT.

The V gene is TRBV3-1 (or the pseudogene TRBV3-2), the J gene TRBJ2-7, with 10 nucleotides matching TRBD1. The CDR3 runs 15 residues. Germline loops: CDR1 LGHDT, CDR2 YNNKEL (reference sequence). The V gene end was trimmed by 7 bases and the J gene end by 2 bases; junction bases not matched to a gene: 8. CDR3: CASTRGTGETYEQYF. The CDR3 DNA sequence: TGTGCCAGCACCAGGGGGACAGGGGAGACCTACGAGCAGTACTTC.

The chain uses TRBV24-1 and TRBJ2-1, with 8 bases identical to TRBD2. Per the germline V gene, CDR1 is KGHDR and CDR2 is SFDVKD. This CDR3 contains 15 residues. J was trimmed by 8 bases and V by 3 bases; bases with no gene match: 8. The CDR3 sequence: CATSDTRAGGDEQFF. CDR3 nucleotide sequence: TGTGCCACCAGTGATACCCGGGCGGGGGGAGATGAGCAGTTCTTC.